A selection of T cell receptor beta chains follows, all from one sample in a study of T cell repertoires in cytomegalovirus infection. TCRdb re-called the reads with MiXCR, one entry per CDR3 protein. The table shows 110,000 to 150,000 distinct CDR3 sequences, with 5% to 6.5% occurring only once. Specimen: PBMCs. The receptors originated from a human donor in good health (CMV status not recorded). Some clones in this sample may be carry-over from other donors' samples. CDR3s include the opening cysteine and the closing phenylalanine or tryptophan. A D gene is named only where the DNA matches it firmly. Expanded clones are given a class, and other clones once, few, many or no size at all.

>TRBJ1-1|few|TRBV25-1|.
TGTGCCAGCAGTGAGCGCGGGGCGAACACTGAAGCTTTCTTT
CASSERGANTEAFF
>TRBJ1-2|many|TRBV5-5|.
TGTGCCAGCAGCTTGGATGCCTGGGGGGCCTATGGCTACACCTTC
CASSLDAWGAYGYTF
>TRBJ2-4|many|TRBV20-1|TRBD1
TGCAGTGCTAGTTCTAACAGGGGGTCCAAAAACATTCAGTACTTC
CSASSNRGSKNIQYF
>TRBJ1-3|many|TRBV2|TRBD1
TGTGCCATCGTAGACAGGGCGGCTGACTCTGGAAACACCATATATTTT
CAIVDRAADSGNTIYF
>TRBJ2-2|many|TRBV6-6|.
TGTGCCAGCAGTTACAGAGCGAGCGGGGAGCTGTTTTTT
CASSYRASGELFF
>TRBJ1-4|few|TRBV28|TRBD1
TGTGCCAGCAGTGCGACAGGGGGAATAAATGAAAAACTGTTTTTT
CASSATGGINEKLFF
>TRBJ2-5|.|TRBV7-6|TRBD2
TGTGCCAGCAGCTGGGGACTAGCGGTCCAAGAGACCCAGTACTTC
CASSWGLAVQETQYF
>TRBJ2-7|many|TRBV7-2|TRBD1
TGTGCCAGCAGCCTAGGACTTACCGGGACAGCATCCTACGAGCAGTACTTC
CASSLGLTGTASYEQYF
>TRBJ1-5|many|TRBV12-3/TRBV12-4|TRBD1
TGTGCCAGCAGTTTGGACAGGCGTGAGCCCCAGCATTTT
CASSLDRREPQHF
>TRBJ2-3|many|TRBV5-4|.
TGTGCCAGCAGCTGGCGCCGATCCCACACAGATACGCAGTATTTT
CASSWRRSHTDTQYF
>TRBJ2-7|many|TRBV7-2|.
TGTGCCAGCAGCCCTACCTTCAGAGCCTACGAGCAGTACTTC
CASSPTFRAYEQYF
>TRBJ2-5|few|TRBV29-1|TRBD2
TGCAGCGTCCGCGGGGGACCAGGGGAGACCCAGTACTTC
CSVRGGPGETQYF
>TRBJ2-7|few|TRBV7-9|.
TGTGCCAGCAGCTTAGATTTAGGCTATATGGGGGCGCCTCCCTACGAGCAGTACTTC
CASSLDLGYMGAPPYEQYF
>TRBJ1-3|many|TRBV6-1|.
TGTGCCAGCCGTACGGGGGTCAACCCTGGAAACACCATATATTTT
CASRTGVNPGNTIYF
>TRBJ1-5|few|TRBV19|TRBD1
TGTGCCAGTAGTAGGACAGGGGGCCAGTTGAGGGGCAATCAGCCCCAGCATTTT
CASSRTGGQLRGNQPQHF
>TRBJ1-2|many|TRBV7-8|TRBD1
TGTGCCAGCAGCCAACGGGTTCGGACAGGGCCATATGGCTACACCTTC
CASSQRVRTGPYGYTF
>TRBJ2-2|many|TRBV7-2|TRBD2
TGTGCCAGCAGCTCGGACTGGGGGGGAGCACGGGAGCTGTTTTTT
CASSSDWGGARELFF
>TRBJ1-2|.|TRBV4-2|.
TGTGCCAGCAGCCAAGAAGCAAGGAGGACCCCACTTAACTATGGCTACACCTTC
CASSQEARRTPLNYGYTF
>TRBJ1-1|many|TRBV7-9|TRBD1
TGTGCCAGCAGCGTGACAGGGGAGAACACTGAAGCTTTCTTT
CASSVTGENTEAFF
>TRBJ1-1|many|TRBV28|.
TGTGCCAGCAGTTTGGTTAGTAACACCTACACTGAAGCTTTCTTT
CASSLVSNTYTEAFF
>TRBJ2-7|.|TRBV19|.
TGTGCCAGTAAGGGGGAATACGGCGAGCAGTACTTC
CASKGEYGEQYF
>TRBJ1-2|few|TRBV28|.
TGTGCCAGCAGTTTATCAGCCGCCGGGACATTGGGGGCCTATGGCTACACCTTC
CASSLSAAGTLGAYGYTF
>TRBJ2-7|many|TRBV7-9|.
TGTGCCAGCAGCTTAGTCGCGGCTCCTGAGCAGTACTTC
CASSLVAAPEQYF
>TRBJ2-3|many|TRBV6-1|.
TGTGCCAGCAGTCGGCGGGGACGGAGTGTCGCAGATACGCAGTATTTT
CASSRRGRSVADTQYF
>TRBJ2-5|few|TRBV5-4|TRBD2
TGTGCCAGCAGCCTTCAAGGGACTAGTTTGGGAGAGACCCAGTACTTC
CASSLQGTSLGETQYF
>TRBJ1-2|many|TRBV20-1|TRBD1
TGCAGTGGGAGAGACCCCAGGGGGCTCGGTGGCTACACCTTC
CSGRDPRGLGGYTF
>TRBJ1-1|many|TRBV7-9|.
TGTGCCAGCAGCTTGTCACCACCGAACACTGAAGCTTTCTTT
CASSLSPPNTEAFF
>TRBJ2-3|many|TRBV19|TRBD1
TGTGCCAGTAATCTACAGGGGACGTCTAGCACAGATACGCAGTATTTT
CASNLQGTSSTDTQYF
>TRBJ1-6|many|TRBV7-2|.
TGTGCCAGTAACGTCGGGGGTTATTCACCCCTCCACTTT
CASNVGGYSPLHF
>TRBJ1-1|many|TRBV7-2|.
TGTGCCAGCAGCTTCCCGGGACAGAACACTGAAGCTTTCTTT
CASSFPGQNTEAFF
>TRBJ1-1|few|TRBV7-6|.
TGTGCCAGCAGCTTGGATACAGTTGAAGCTTTCTTT
CASSLDTVEAFF
>TRBJ2-3|.|TRBV10-3|.
TGTGCCATCAGTGGAGTAGCGTTGAGCACAGATACGCAGTATTTT
CAISGVALSTDTQYF
>TRBJ1-2|.|TRBV19|.
TGTGCCAGTAGATTCGGGGGGCACGGCTACACCTTC
CASRFGGHGYTF
>TRBJ1-1|.|TRBV29-1|.
TGCAGCGTTGAAGTGGGGGGGTCTTGGACTGAAGCTTTCTTT
CSVEVGGSWTEAFF
>TRBJ2-2|many|TRBV5-4|TRBD1
TGTGCCAGCAGCCCGGGGACAGGGAAAGCTAACACCGGGGAGCTGTTTTTT
CASSPGTGKANTGELFF
>TRBJ2-5|many|TRBV29-1|TRBD1
TGCAGCGTTCGACAGGGATGGGAGACCCAGTACTTC
CSVRQGWETQYF
>TRBJ1-1|many|TRBV19|.
TGTGCCAGTAGTAAACGCCTCACAGGAGAAGAAGCTTTCTTT
CASSKRLTGEEAFF
>TRBJ2-1|.|TRBV12-3/TRBV12-4|.
TGTGCCAGCAGTGGGACTTCCTACAATGAGCAGTTCTTC
CASSGTSYNEQFF
>TRBJ1-3|few|TRBV7-2|.
TGTGCCAGCAGCCACACCACCGGGGTCATCTCTGGAAACACCATATATTTT
CASSHTTGVISGNTIYF
>TRBJ2-2|.|TRBV19|TRBD2
TGTGCCAGTAGTCTAGCGGGGGGCCGAGGCGGGGAGCTGTTTTTT
CASSLAGGRGGELFF
>TRBJ2-3|many|TRBV28|.
TGTGCCAGCAGTTTCAAGGGGGGGGATAGCACAGATACGCAGTATTTT
CASSFKGGDSTDTQYF